This T cell receptor (beta chain) is drawn from a study of T-cell reconstitution after alpha-beta-depleted transplantation in children. This clonotype has at least ten counts. Unique molecular identifiers were used to barcode this TCRbeta library. Each CDR3 protein is one row after TCRdb ran MiXCR on the PCR reads. The sample lists around 370,000 distinct CDR3 sequences; around 10% were seen once. CDR3 length: 15 residues. V lost 4 bases to trimming and J lost 0 bases; unmatched junction nucleotides: 5. Germline V gene data show CDR1 as PRHDT and CDR2 as FYEKMQ (reference sequence). The rearrangement links TRBV13 to TRBJ2-7; the match to TRBD1 covers 8 bases. This receptor was obtained from a human donor who donated a stem cell graft to a child with acute lymphoblastic leukemia. The starting material was PBMCs from the stem cell graft donor, obtained from the stem cell graft. The CDR3 loop reads CASSSGQGRSYEQYF. CDR3 sequence (DNA): TGTGCCAGCAGCTCCGGACAGGGCCGCTCCTACGAGCAGTACTTC.